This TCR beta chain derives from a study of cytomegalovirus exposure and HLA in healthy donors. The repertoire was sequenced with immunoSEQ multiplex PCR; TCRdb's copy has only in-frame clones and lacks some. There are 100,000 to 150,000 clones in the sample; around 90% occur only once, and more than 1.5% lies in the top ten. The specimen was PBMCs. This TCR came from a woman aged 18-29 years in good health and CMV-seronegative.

The DNA of the CDR3 is TGTGCCAGCAGGTCGGGGGAGAGGCACGACAATGAGCAGTTCTTC. This encodes CASRSGERHDNEQFF. The chain carries TRBV7-9 and TRBJ2-1; D perhaps matches TRBD2 (6 bases). Germline values: CDR1 SEHNR, CDR2 FQNEAQ (reference sequence). This CDR3 comprises 15 residues. Trimming took 6 bases from V and 5 from J, leaving 17 bases between them.